A selection of T cell receptor beta chains follows, all from one sample in a study of blood T cell repertoires in COVID-19. Clones were sequenced by immunoSEQ multiplex PCR, and TCRdb holds only the in-frame ones, with some missing. The repertoire has approximately 50,000 clones, 86% of them found once; the top ten carry roughly 14%. Sequences were obtained from peripheral blood. These TCRs come from a human donor in a cohort sampled during active COVID-19. Both conserved end residues are part of each CDR3. Each record gives: J gene, V gene, D gene, clone size, CDR3 protein, CDR3 DNA. D genes are given only for firm matches. Only some rows state a clone size, as once, few, many or a class for expanded clones.

>TRBJ2-1|TRBV4-1|TRBD1|-
CASSQTGGYEQFF
TGCGCCAGCAGCCAAACAGGGGGGTATGAGCAGTTCTTC
>TRBJ1-2|TRBV6-5|TRBD1|-
CASSYSKGQSYGYTF
TGTGCCAGCAGTTACTCGAAGGGACAGAGTTATGGCTACACCTTC
>TRBJ2-7|TRBV9|-|few
CASSVGGVVSSYEQYF
TGTGCCAGCAGCGTAGGGGGGGTTGTAAGCTCCTACGAGCAGTACTTC
>TRBJ2-5|TRBV7-2|-|once
CASSFSAGGNQETQYF
TGTGCCAGCAGCTTCTCAGCAGGCGGGAACCAAGAGACCCAGTACTTC
>TRBJ1-2|TRBV7-9|-|-
CASGTPNYGYTF
TGTGCCAGCGGGACACCTAACTATGGCTACACCTTC
>TRBJ2-1|TRBV28|TRBD1|-
CASSLYGQGSYNEQFF
TGTGCCAGCAGTTTATATGGACAGGGATCCTACAATGAGCAGTTCTTC
>TRBJ1-1|TRBV7-9|-|-
CASSLALAGFTEAFF
TGTGCCAGCAGCTTAGCGCTGGCGGGGTTCACTGAAGCTTTCTTT
>TRBJ2-7|TRBV2|-|-
CASRAGTNNYEQYF
TGTGCCAGCAGAGCCGGGACAAACAACTACGAGCAGTACTTC
>TRBJ2-5|TRBV6-5|-|-
CASSLGGLGQETQYF
TGTGCCAGCAGTTTGGGGGGTTTGGGGCAAGAGACCCAGTACTTC
>TRBJ2-1|TRBV4-1|TRBD2|-
CASKAGATYNEQFF
TGCGCCAGTAAAGCGGGAGCAACCTACAATGAGCAGTTCTTC
>TRBJ2-2|TRBV6-2/TRBV6-3|-|-
CASSYHAGRGNTGELFF
TGTGCCAGCAGTTACCACGCGGGGCGGGGGAACACCGGGGAGCTGTTTTTT
>TRBJ2-2|TRBV18|-|-
CASFTSGNTGELFF
TGTGCCAGCTTTACCAGCGGGAACACCGGGGAGCTGTTTTTT
>TRBJ2-3|TRBV10-3|TRBD1|-
CAIRLTGDTDTQYF
TGTGCCATCAGACTGACAGGGGACACAGATACGCAGTATTTT
>TRBJ2-1|TRBV27|TRBD2|-
CASSTLAGRGEQFF
TGTGCCAGCAGTACTCTAGCGGGAAGGGGGGAGCAGTTCTTC
>TRBJ2-5|TRBV3-1/TRBV3-2|-|-
CASSQGTLGIIQGGETQYF
TGTGCCAGCAGCCAAGGGACTCTCGGGATCATACAAGGAGGTGAGACCCAGTACTTC
>TRBJ2-3|TRBV24-1|TRBD1|-
CATSESDRGPSTDTQYF
TGTGCCACCAGTGAGTCCGACAGGGGCCCTAGCACAGATACGCAGTATTTT